A single sample gave rise to the 6 T cell receptor beta chains below, sequenced in a study of cytomegalovirus exposure and HLA in healthy donors. PCR involved 60 Vbeta and 13 Jbeta primers. Measured with immunoSEQ multiplex PCR; TCRdb has only the in-frame clones, and not every one. The sample has around 190,000 clones, around 80% seen once; the top ten hold 4.4%. What was sequenced was PBMCs. These receptors all come from a woman between 25 and 40 years old in good health and CMV-seropositive.

The V call is TRBV4-3, the J call TRBJ2-2; TRBD2 might be the D (5 bases). Germline V gene data show CDR1 as LGHNA and CDR2 as YSLEER. V was pared by 4 bases and J by 2 bases, with 11 bases between. The CDR3 has 15 residues. This chain's CDR3 is CASSPQDLNTGELFF. The CDR3, as DNA: TGCGCCAGCAGCCCCCAGGACTTAAACACCGGGGAGCTGTTTTTT.

The V and J genes are TRBV9 and TRBJ1-5; D may be TRBD1 (6 bases). Deletions cut 3 bases from V and 0 bases from J, with 16 bases between. This CDR3 has 17 amino acids. Germline V gene sequence: CDR1 SGDLS, CDR2 YYNGEE. CDR3 residues: CASSATGTLFSNQPQHF. The CDR3 nucleotides are TGTGCCAGCAGCGCAACCGGGACACTTTTTAGCAATCAGCCCCAGCATTTT.

This chain joins TRBV27 and TRBJ2-1, with TRBD2 identical over 8 bases. CDR1 is MNHEY, CDR2 SMNVEV, per germline (reference sequence). V lost 7 bases and J lost 1; bases outside the gene matches: 6. The CDR3 spans 15 residues. CDR3 DNA sequence: TGTGCCAGCAAAGCGGGAGTAGGTTCCTACAATGAGCAGTTCTTC. Translated: CASKAGVGSYNEQFF.

CDR3 region: CASSQDPRGSRRNEQFF. The DNA for the CDR3 is TGCGCCAGCAGCCAAGATCCGCGGGGGAGCCGAAGGAATGAGCAGTTCTTC. The chain recombines TRBV4-1 with TRBJ2-1; TRBD2 aligns across 7 bases. The CDR3 is made up of 17 amino acids. Germline V gene sequence: CDR1 MGHRA, CDR2 YSYEKL. The ends lost 0 bases at V and 7 bases at J; junction bases unmatched: 12.

The chain couples TRBV4-3 to TRBJ2-1, with 8 bases that match TRBD2. This CDR3 is built from 16 residues. CDR1 is LGHNA and CDR2 is YSLEER in the germline V gene. V lost 3 bases to trimming and J lost 2 bases; unmatched junction nucleotides: 6. CDR3 amino acids: CASSQELAEAYNEQFF. The CDR3 nucleotides are TGCGCCAGCAGCCAGGAACTAGCGGAGGCCTACAATGAGCAGTTCTTC.

The V call is TRBV5-4, the J call TRBJ2-6; possible D gene TRBD2, 6 bases. V was cut by 5 bases and J by 0 bases, with 15 bases left in between. The germline CDR1 and CDR2 sequences are SGHNT and YYREEE (reference sequence). This CDR3 contains 17 residues. This chain's CDR3 is CASRSTGVYSGANVLTF. CDR3 nucleotide sequence: TGTGCCAGCAGATCGACGGGGGTATACTCTGGGGCCAACGTCCTGACTTTC. The full variable domain, in which reference TRBV5-4 and TRBJ2-6 provide the parts outside the CDR3, is ETGVTQSPTHLIKTRGQQVTLRCSSQSGHNTVSWYQQALGQGPQFIFQYYREEENGRGNFPPRFSGLQFPNYSSELNVNALELDDSALYLCASRSTGVYSGANVLTFGAGSRLTVL.